Below are 20 T cell receptor beta chains sequenced from a single sample in a study of T cell changes during pregnancy in multiple sclerosis. The repertoire was sequenced with immunoSEQ multiplex PCR; TCRdb's copy has only in-frame clones and lacks some. The sample has 55,000 to 70,000 clones; under 95% are singletons. The sequencing here drew on peripheral blood, taken in the third trimester of pregnancy. These receptors all come from a female donor in good health, enrolled as a control in a pregnancy study.

The rearrangement joins TRBV6-1 to TRBJ1-1; TRBD1 agrees at 7 bases. V dropped 2 bases and J dropped 3; count of bases not matched to a gene: 6. The CDR3 covers 15 residues. Germline CDR1 is MNHNS and CDR2 is SASEGT. The CDR3 here is CASSEFKGADTEAFF. CDR3 DNA: TGTGCCAGCAGTGAATTTAAGGGGGCGGACACTGAAGCTTTCTTT.

This clone was recorded a few times. The V and J genes are TRBV28 and TRBJ1-1; weak D call: TRBD1 (6 bases). Trimming removed 4 bases at V and 5 bases at J, with 17 bases between. CDR3 length: 15 amino acids. The V gene's germline CDR1 is MDHEN and CDR2 SYDVKM. The CDR3 DNA sequence: TGTGCCAGCAGTTATACCAGGGAGGGGGAAACTGAAGCTTTCTTT. It yields the protein CASSYTREGETEAFF. The full variable domain, completed using reference TRBV28 and TRBJ1-1, is DVKVTQSSRYLVKRTGEKVFLECVQDMDHENMFWYRQDPGLGLRLIYFSYDVKMKEKGDIPEGYSVSREKKERFSLILESASTNQTSMYLCASSYTREGETEAFFGQGTRLTVV.

This clone was recorded once. The rearrangement joins TRBV5-1 to TRBJ2-3, with 15 bases lining up with TRBD2. From germline, CDR1 is SGHRS and CDR2 YFSETQ. V lost 3 bases and J lost 3; bases outside the gene matches: 17. The CDR3 length is 21 residues. CDR3 protein: CASSSNYLGLAGGQGTDTQYF. The DNA of the CDR3 is TGCGCCAGCAGCTCCAACTACCTCGGACTAGCGGGGGGGCAGGGGACAGATACGCAGTATTTT.

The V gene is TRBV7-8, the J gene TRBJ2-7; no clear D gene. The CDR3 runs to 14 residues. V gave up 1 base and J gave up 5 bases, with 12 bases separating them. Germline values: CDR1 SGHVS, CDR2 FQNEAQ. CDR3 sequence reads: CASSLGASRDEQYF. The DNA of the CDR3 is TGTGCCAGCAGCTTAGGGGCCTCGCGCGACGAGCAGTACTTC.

The gene calls are TRBV5-1 and TRBJ2-3; 8 bases fit TRBD1. Germline lookup yields CDR1 SGHRS and CDR2 YFSETQ. J gave up 2 bases and V 0 bases, and 8 bases lay outside the gene matches. The CDR3 extends over 17 amino acids. The CDR3 nucleotides read TGCGCCAGCAGCTTGGAATTCGGGACAGGCTACACAGATACGCAGTATTTT. Protein product: CASSLEFGTGYTDTQYF.

Here the CDR3 reads CASNVLGVRNQPQHF. CDR3 DNA sequence: TGTGCCAGCAACGTGTTAGGGGTACGCAATCAGCCCCAGCATTTT. This chain joins TRBV2 and TRBJ1-5; D perhaps matches TRBD1 (5 bases). Trimming cost V 7 bases and J 2 bases, with 15 bases left between them. CDR1 SNHLY and CDR2 FYNNEI come from the germline V gene. The CDR3 runs to 15 residues.

The chain combines TRBV9 with TRBJ1-2; D remains unclear. V lost 5 bases to trimming and J lost 4 bases, with 12 bases between them. This CDR3 comprises 13 residues. CDR1 and CDR2 from the germline V gene are SGDLS and YYNGEE. The CDR3 bases are TGTGCCAGCAGTCCTGCTACGGGCTATGGCTACACCTTC. Amino acids: CASSPATGYGYTF.

The rearrangement joins TRBV27 to TRBJ2-3; no reliable D call. V lost 0 bases, J lost 6 bases, and 4 bases lay in between. Looked up from germline, CDR1 is MNHEY and CDR2 is SMNVEV (reference sequence). CDR3 size: 12 residues. CDR3 nucleotides: TGTGCCAGCAGTTTATCAGCCGATACGCAGTATTTT. It is translated as CASSLSADTQYF.

This rearrangement joins TRBV7-2 to TRBJ2-7, with TRBD2 matching 15 bases. This CDR3 has 18 amino acids. Germline CDR1 reads SGHTA; CDR2 reads FQGNSA. The trim removed 3 bases at V and 3 bases at J, leaving 9 bases unmatched. In DNA, the CDR3 is TGTGCCAGCAGCTTCCGGACTAGCGGGGGGGGTCCTTTCTACGAGCAGTACTTC. This encodes CASSFRTSGGGPFYEQYF.

This chain connects TRBV30 to TRBJ2-5; no clear D gene. The CDR3 has 12 residues. The V and J ends lost 1 base and 5 bases respectively, with 8 bases between them. Germline lookup yields CDR1 GTSNPN and CDR2 SVGIG (reference sequence). The CDR3 DNA sequence: TGTGCCTGGAGTGCTTATATGGAGACCCAGTACTTC. It translates to CAWSAYMETQYF.

The chain joins TRBV4-3 to TRBJ2-1; maybe TRBD2 (6 bases). Germline assignment: CDR1 LGHNA and CDR2 YSLEER. This CDR3 comprises 15 residues. Trimming took off 1 base at V and 9 bases at J, with 16 bases between the two ends. CDR3: CASSQGEASLGEQFF. DNA of the CDR3: TGCGCCAGCAGCCAAGGGGAGGCGTCCTTAGGTGAGCAGTTCTTC.

This chain links TRBV5-1 with TRBJ2-7, with no clear D. Germline CDR1 reads SGHRS; CDR2 reads YFSETQ. The CDR3 runs 11 residues. Trimming cost V 3 bases and J 4 bases, with 5 bases left between them. The CDR3: CASSSLYEQYF. The CDR3 DNA is TGCGCCAGCAGCTCCCTGTACGAGCAGTACTTC.

The V gene is TRBV6-5, the J gene TRBJ2-1; TRBD1 agrees at 7 bases. Germline V gene sequence: CDR1 MNHEY, CDR2 SVGAGI. V shed 4 bases and J 13 bases; nucleotides not matched to a gene: 10. The length of the CDR3 is 13 residues. The CDR3 DNA reads TGTGCCAGCAGTTCGGGCAGGGGGACCGAACAGTTCTTC. Protein: CASSSGRGTEQFF.

A word on this clone: Possible read error: a much larger clone is one base away. This sample also contains other DNA sequences that code for the same CDR3. The chain couples TRBV12-5 to TRBJ1-6, with D hard to call. The CDR3 is 18 amino acids. Per germline, CDR1 LGHNT and CDR2 FRNRAP. The CDR3 reads CASGLVCPRGFWDSPLHF. The CDR3 nucleotides read TGTGCTAGTGGTTTGGTATGTCCTCGGGGTTTTTGGGATTCACCCCTTCACTTT.

The V gene is TRBV29-1, the J gene TRBJ2-7; 11 bases align to TRBD2. From germline, CDR1 is SQVTM and CDR2 ANQGSEA. J was trimmed by 6 bases and V by 8 bases; bases with no gene match: 9. This CDR3 region has 13 residues. CDR3 nucleotide sequence: TGCAGCACCCTGACTAGCGGGGTGGTCGAGCAGTACTTC. Residues: CSTLTSGVVEQYF.

The V gene is TRBV5-6, the J gene TRBJ2-6; D unclear. The CDR3 extends over 17 amino acids. V was pared by 2 bases and J by 0 bases, with 12 bases between. Germline V gives CDR1 SGHDT, CDR2 YYEEEE. CDR3 nucleotide sequence: TGTGCCAGCAGCTTCCTGCCAAAGAGCTCTGGGGCCAACGTCCTGACTTTC. Translating it yields CASSFLPKSSGANVLTF.

This chain links TRBV7-2 with TRBJ2-1; D perhaps matches TRBD2 (7 bases). The CDR3 consists of 14 residues. Germline CDR1 is SGHTA and CDR2 is FQGNSA. Trimming pared 3 bases from V and 9 bases from J, leaving 15 bases between. CDR3 sequence reads: CASSFGGGAREQFF. As DNA, the CDR3 is TGTGCCAGCAGCTTCGGAGGGGGGGCCCGTGAGCAGTTCTTC.

The rearrangement uses TRBV7-9 and TRBJ1-6; D gene uncertain. Germline assignment: CDR1 SEHNR and CDR2 FQNEAQ (reference sequence). CDR3 size: 14 residues. Trimming cost V 5 bases and J 2 bases, with 7 bases left between them. Here the CDR3 DNA reads TGTGCCAGCAGCCCAGACACCTATAATTCACCCCTCCACTTT. The encoded protein is CASSPDTYNSPLHF.

This clone was counted a single time. V and J are TRBV27 and TRBJ1-1, with D unresolved. The germline V and J ends were trimmed by 5 bases and 1 base, with 5 bases remaining between them. The length of the CDR3 is 12 residues. Germline V lookup: CDR1 MNHEY, CDR2 SMNVEV (reference sequence). CDR3 residues: CASSTTNTEAFF. The CDR3 DNA follows: TGTGCCAGCAGTACTACGAACACTGAAGCTTTCTTT.

The rearrangement joins TRBV13 to TRBJ1-1, with TRBD1 matching 7 bases. Germline trimming cut 5 bases from V and 4 bases from J; bases unmatched to any gene: 4. Germline V CDR1 and CDR2: PRHDT, FYEKMQ (reference sequence). The CDR3 sequence is 13 residues long. CDR3 loop: CASSMYRGTEAFF. The CDR3 DNA reads TGTGCCAGCAGCATGTACAGGGGCACTGAAGCTTTCTTT.